The source of this T cell receptor (beta chain) is a study of OX40 agonist ivuxolimab in advanced cancers. Study in general: Given to patients was ivuxolimab, an agonistic anti-OX40 (CD134) antibody. Therapy given before enrollment (anti-PD-1, anti-PD-L1 or anti-CTLA-4) was allowed, and around 41% had some. Three patients responded partially, comprising one with hepatocellular carcinoma and two with cutaneous melanoma.

Study-wide results and caveats: At 0.1 to 3.0 mg/kg and by week 6, clonal expansion occurred in CD4+ and CD8+ blood T cells.

V lost 0 bases to trimming and J lost 9 bases, with 10 bases between them. CDR1 and CDR2 from the germline V gene are SGHRS and YFSETQ. The CDR3 has 13 amino acids. On this clone itself: As yet, its antigen is unknown.

Clones were sequenced by immunoSEQ multiplex PCR, and TCRdb holds only the in-frame ones, with some missing. The table records about 27,000 clones, less than 80% of them present only once. The sequence was collected from an adult with an advanced solid tumor such as melanoma, head and neck, liver or kidney cancer. The input for sequencing was CD4+ or CD8+ T cells sorted from blood, taken in a trial of the OX40 agonist ivuxolimab. J is TRBJ2-1 and V is TRBV5-1, with TRBD1 as a possible D gene (6 bases). The DNA of the CDR3 is TGCGCCAGCAGCTTGGTAGGGGGTGTTGAGCAGTTCTTC. Amino acids: CASSLVGGVEQFF.